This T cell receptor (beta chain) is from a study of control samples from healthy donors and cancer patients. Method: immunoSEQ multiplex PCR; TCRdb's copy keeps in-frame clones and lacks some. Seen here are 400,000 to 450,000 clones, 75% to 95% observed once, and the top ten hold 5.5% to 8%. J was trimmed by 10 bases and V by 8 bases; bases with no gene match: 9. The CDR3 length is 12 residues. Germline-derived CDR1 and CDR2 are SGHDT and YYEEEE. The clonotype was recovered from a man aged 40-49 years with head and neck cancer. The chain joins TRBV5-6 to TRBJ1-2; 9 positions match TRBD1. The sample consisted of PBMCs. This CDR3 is CASRTGALYYTF. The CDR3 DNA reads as TGTGCCAGTCGGACAGGGGCGCTTTACTACACCTTC.